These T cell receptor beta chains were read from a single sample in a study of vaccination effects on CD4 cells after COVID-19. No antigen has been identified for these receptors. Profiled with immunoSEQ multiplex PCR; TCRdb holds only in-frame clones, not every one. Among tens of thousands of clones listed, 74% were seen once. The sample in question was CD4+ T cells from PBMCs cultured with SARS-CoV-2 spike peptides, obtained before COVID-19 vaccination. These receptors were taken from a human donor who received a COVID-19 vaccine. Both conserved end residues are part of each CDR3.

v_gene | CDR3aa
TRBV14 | CASSPFFPEAFF
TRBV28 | CASTNAGTSITDTQYF
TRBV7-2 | CASSLEKRGEAFF
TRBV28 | CASRDSNQPQHF
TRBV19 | CASSGQPLNEQFF
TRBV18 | CASSPPVWGRETQYF
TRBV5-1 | CASSALKTPGLAEHYEQYF
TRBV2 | CASSEWGGEQFF
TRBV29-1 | CSVVAQGTDTQYF
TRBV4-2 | CASSQAHRDQAFF
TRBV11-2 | CASSLVGSVEAFF
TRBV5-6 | CASSLARRLGQGWYGYTF
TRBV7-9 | CASSTPPYEQYF
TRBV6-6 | CASSYLRDSLFNEQFF
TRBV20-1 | CSARVGQGIYF
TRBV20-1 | CSASSYNEQFF
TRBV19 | CASTGSTSYGYTF
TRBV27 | CASSPSAGGVGTQYF
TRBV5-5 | CASSLTRQGSSPLHF
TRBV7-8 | CATRQSSYNSPLHF
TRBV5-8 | CASSLRVVAKNIQYF
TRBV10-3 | CAISRQGEGNTIYF
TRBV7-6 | CASSLWNGDYEQYF
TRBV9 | CASSRGDPTDTQYF
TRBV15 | CATSRDRQGYGYTF
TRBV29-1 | CSVEAGQSYEQYF
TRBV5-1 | CASSSREGGNTEAFF
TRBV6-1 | CASSERRDTQYF
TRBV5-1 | CASSTGTGMGTDTQYF
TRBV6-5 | CASSWEADEKLFF
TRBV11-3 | CASSLEGGSYNEQFF
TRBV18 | CASSPFVGEAFF
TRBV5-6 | CASSNGGGTEAFF
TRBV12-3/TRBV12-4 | CASTRQGNTIYF
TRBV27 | CASSFDTGGVGGYTF
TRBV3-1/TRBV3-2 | CASSQDGSYGYTF
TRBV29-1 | CSVRGDRGGYGYTF
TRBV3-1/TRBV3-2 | CASSSGTTRTDTQYF
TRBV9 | CASSALTGIEETQYF
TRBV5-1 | CASSLSQGSEKLFF
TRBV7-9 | CASSLAGGTGELFF
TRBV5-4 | CASSSSSGSYNEQFF
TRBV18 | CASSPATRQVTDTQYF
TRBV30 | CAWSSRGQETQYF